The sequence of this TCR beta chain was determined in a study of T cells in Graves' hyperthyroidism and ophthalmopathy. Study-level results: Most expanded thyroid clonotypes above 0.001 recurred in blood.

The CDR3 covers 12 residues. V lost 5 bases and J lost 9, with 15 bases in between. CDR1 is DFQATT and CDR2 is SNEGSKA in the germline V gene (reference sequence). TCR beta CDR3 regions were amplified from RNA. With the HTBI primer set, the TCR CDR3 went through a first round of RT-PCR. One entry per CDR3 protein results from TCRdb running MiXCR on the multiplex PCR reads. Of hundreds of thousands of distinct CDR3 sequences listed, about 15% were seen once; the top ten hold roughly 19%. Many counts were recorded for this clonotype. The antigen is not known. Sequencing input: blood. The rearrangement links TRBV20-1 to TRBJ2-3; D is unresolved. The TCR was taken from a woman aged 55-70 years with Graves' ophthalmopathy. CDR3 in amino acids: CSAQRYANTQYF. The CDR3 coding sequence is TGCAGTGCTCAGAGATATGCGAACACGCAGTATTTT.